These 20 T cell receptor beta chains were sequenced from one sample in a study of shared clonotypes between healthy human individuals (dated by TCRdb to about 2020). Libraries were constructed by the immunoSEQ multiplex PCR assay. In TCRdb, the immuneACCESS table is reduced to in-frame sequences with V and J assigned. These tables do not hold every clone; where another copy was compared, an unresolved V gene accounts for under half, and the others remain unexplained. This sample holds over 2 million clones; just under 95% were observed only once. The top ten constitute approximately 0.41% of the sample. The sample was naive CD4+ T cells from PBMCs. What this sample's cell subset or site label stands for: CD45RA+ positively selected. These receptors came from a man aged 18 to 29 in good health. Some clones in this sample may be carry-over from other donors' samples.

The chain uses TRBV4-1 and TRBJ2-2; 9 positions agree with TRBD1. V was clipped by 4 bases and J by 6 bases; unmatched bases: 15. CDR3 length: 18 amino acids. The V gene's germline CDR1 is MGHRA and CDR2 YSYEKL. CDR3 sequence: CASSPVIIWTGAPGELFF. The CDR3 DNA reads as TGCGCCAGCAGCCCAGTGATAATATGGACAGGGGCTCCCGGGGAGCTGTTTTTT.

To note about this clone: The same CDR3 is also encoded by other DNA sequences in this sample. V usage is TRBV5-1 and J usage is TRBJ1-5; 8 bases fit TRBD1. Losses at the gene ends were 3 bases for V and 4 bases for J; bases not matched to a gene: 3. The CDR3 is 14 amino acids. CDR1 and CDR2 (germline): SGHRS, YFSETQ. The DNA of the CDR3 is TGCGCCAGCAGCTCGGGGACAGGTAATCAGCCCCAGCATTTT. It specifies CASSSGTGNQPQHF.

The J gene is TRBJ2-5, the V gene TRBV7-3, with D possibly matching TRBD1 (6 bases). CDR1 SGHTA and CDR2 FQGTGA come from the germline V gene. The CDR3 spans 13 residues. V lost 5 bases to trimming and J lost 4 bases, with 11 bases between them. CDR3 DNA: TGTGCCAGCAGCCTCCGGGACACAGAGACCCAGTACTTC. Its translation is CASSLRDTETQYF.

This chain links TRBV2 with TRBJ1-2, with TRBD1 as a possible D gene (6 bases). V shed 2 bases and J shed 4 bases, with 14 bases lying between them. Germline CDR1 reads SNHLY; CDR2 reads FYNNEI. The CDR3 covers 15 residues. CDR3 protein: CASSESGEVGYGYTF. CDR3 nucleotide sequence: TGTGCCAGCAGTGAATCAGGGGAGGTGGGCTATGGCTACACCTTC.

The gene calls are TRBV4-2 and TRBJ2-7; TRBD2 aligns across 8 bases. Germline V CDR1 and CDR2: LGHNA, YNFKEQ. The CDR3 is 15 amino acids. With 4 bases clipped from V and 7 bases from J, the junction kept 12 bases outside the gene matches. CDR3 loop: CASSPRRAGVEEQYF. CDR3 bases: TGTGCCAGCAGCCCGCGTCGAGCGGGAGTAGAAGAGCAGTACTTC.

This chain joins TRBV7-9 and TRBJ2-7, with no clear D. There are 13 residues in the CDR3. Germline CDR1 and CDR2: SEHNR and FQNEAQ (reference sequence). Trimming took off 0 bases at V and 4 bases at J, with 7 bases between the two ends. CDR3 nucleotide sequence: TGTGCCAGCAGCTTAGCTCAGTGGTACGAGCAGTACTTC. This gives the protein CASSLAQWYEQYF.

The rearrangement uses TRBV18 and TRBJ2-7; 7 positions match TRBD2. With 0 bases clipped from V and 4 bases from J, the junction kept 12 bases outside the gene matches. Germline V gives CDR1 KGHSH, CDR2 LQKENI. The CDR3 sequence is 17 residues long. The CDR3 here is CASSPPGSGKRTYEQYF. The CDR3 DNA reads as TGTGCCAGCTCACCACCTGGGAGCGGGAAGCGTACTTACGAGCAGTACTTC.

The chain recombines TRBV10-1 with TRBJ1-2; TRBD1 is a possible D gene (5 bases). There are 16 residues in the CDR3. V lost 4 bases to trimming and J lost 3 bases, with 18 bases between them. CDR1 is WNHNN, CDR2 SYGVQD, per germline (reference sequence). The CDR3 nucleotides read TGCGCCAGCAGTGCTCGGGAAGCCGACAGCTACTATGGCTACACCTTC. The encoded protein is CASSAREADSYYGYTF.

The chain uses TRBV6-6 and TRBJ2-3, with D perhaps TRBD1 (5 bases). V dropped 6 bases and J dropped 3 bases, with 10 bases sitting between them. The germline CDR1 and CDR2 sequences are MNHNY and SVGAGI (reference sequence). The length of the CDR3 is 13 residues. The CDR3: CASSRDGTDTQYF. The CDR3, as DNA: TGTGCCAGCAGCAGGGATGGGACAGATACGCAGTATTTT.

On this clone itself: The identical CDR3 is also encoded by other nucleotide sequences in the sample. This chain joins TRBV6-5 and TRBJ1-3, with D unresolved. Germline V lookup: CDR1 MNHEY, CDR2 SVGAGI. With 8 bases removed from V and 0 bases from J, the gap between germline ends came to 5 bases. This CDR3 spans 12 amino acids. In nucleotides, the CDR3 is TGTGCCAGCTTAAGCTCTGGAAACACCATATATTTT. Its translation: CASLSSGNTIYF.

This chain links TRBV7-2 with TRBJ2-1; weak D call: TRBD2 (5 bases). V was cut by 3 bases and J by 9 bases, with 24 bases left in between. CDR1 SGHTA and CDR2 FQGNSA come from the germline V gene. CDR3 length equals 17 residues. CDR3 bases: TGTGCCAGCAGCTTCCTTGGGCGAGGTCTTCGGGCGGGTGAGCAGTTCTTC. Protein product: CASSFLGRGLRAGEQFF.

The CDR3 reads CASSPNPGDGSVYEQYF. The CDR3 nucleotides read TGTGCCAGCAGTCCCAACCCCGGGGACGGGAGTGTTTACGAGCAGTACTTC. The rearrangement joins TRBV28 to TRBJ2-7; perhaps TRBD2 as D (6 bases). Germline V gives CDR1 MDHEN, CDR2 SYDVKM. Trimming pared 5 bases from V and 4 bases from J, leaving 24 bases between. The CDR3 is 17 residues long.

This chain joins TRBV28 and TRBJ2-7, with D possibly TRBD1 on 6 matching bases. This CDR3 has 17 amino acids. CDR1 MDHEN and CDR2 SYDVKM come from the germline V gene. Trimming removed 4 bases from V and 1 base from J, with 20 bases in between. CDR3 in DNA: TGTGCCAGCAGTTCATACTACTTGACAGGACCATCCTACGAGCAGTACTTC. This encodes CASSSYYLTGPSYEQYF.

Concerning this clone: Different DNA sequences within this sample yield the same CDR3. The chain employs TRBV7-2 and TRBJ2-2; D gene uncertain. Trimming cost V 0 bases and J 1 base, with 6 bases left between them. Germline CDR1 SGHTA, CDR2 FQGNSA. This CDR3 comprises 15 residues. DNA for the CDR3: TGTGCCAGCAGCTTAGCTAGACAGAACACCGGGGAGCTGTTTTTT. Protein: CASSLARQNTGELFF.

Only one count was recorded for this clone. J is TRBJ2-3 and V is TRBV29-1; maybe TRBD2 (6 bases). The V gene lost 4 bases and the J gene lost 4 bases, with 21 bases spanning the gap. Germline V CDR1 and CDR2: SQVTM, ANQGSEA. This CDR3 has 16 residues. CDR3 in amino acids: CSVVGISGDRADTQYF. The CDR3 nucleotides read TGCAGCGTTGTAGGAATATCGGGAGATAGGGCAGATACGCAGTATTTT.

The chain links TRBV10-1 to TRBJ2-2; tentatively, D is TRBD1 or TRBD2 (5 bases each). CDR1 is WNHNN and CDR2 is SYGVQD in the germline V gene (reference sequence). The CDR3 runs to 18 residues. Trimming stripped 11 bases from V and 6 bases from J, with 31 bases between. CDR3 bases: TGCGCCCGATACTTCCGGTGGGACCTAACCACCTACCCCGGGGAGCTGTTTTTT. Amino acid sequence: CARYFRWDLTTYPGELFF.

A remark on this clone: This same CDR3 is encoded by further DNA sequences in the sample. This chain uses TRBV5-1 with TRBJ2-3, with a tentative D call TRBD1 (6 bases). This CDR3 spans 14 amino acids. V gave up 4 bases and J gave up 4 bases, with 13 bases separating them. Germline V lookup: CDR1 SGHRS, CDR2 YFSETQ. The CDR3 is CASSPGTRADTQYF. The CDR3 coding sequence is TGCGCCAGCAGCCCCGGGACAAGGGCAGATACGCAGTATTTT.

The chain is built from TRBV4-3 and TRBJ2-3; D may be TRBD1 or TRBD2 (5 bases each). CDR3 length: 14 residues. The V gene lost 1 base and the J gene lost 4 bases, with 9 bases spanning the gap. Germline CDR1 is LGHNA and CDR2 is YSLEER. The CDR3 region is CASSQVGVPDTQYF. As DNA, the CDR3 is TGCGCCAGCAGCCAAGTGGGGGTTCCAGATACGCAGTATTTT.

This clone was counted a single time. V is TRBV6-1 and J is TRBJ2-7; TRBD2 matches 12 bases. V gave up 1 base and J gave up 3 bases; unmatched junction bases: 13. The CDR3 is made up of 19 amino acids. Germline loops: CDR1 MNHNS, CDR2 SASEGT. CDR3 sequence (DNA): TGTGCCAGCAGTGAAGTTGAGACTAGCGGGAGTAATCTGCGCTACGAGCAGTACTTC. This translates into CASSEVETSGSNLRYEQYF.

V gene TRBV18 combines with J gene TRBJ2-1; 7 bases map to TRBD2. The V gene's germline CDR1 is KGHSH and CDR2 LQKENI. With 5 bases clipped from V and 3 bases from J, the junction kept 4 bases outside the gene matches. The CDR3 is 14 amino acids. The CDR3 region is CASSGSGFYNEQFF. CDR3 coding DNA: TGTGCCAGCTCAGGTAGCGGGTTCTACAATGAGCAGTTCTTC.